The 24 T cell receptor beta chains presented below share a single source sample, sequenced in a study of tissue T cells after allogeneic stem cell transplantation. Libraries were prepared by immunoSEQ multiplex PCR; TCRdb keeps only in-frame clonotypes and omits some of them. The table lists roughly 7,300 clones, 50% of them singletons. Regarding time point: mouse harvest day 7 after allogeneic transplant. Each mouse received 10^7 T-cell-depleted marrow cells plus 10^6 splenic CD5+ T cells by tail vein. Material for sequencing was lymph node tissue. Source of these receptors: a female BALB/c mouse given C57BL/6 T cells with graft-versus-host disease after an allogeneic hematopoietic cell transplant.

In this sample, this clone turned up a few times. Genes and germline come from the mouse. With the read ending 1 residue before the CDR3 end, the germline J gene is used to fill in that end. This rearrangement joins TRBV16 to TRBJ2-2, with D unresolved. Trimming took 3 bases from V and 0 from J, leaving 5 bases between them. The CDR3 has 14 amino acids. CDR1 is SGHSA and CDR2 is FRNQAP in the germline V gene. Incomplete CDR3 DNA: TGTGCAAGCAGCTTGACACCAAACACCGGGCAGCTCTAC. Protein: CASSLTPNTGQLY. In full, the CDR3 reads CASSLTPNTGQLYF.

A word on this clone: All gene names here are mouse names. The read terminates 1 residue before the CDR3 end, so the remaining end is supplied by the germline J gene. The rearrangement links TRBV26 to TRBJ2-7, with TRBD2 identical over 10 bases. Germline-derived CDR1 and CDR2 are KGHPV and FQNQEV (reference sequence). With V trimmed by 3 bases and J by 4 bases, 3 bases remained unmatched. There are 14 residues in the CDR3. CDR3 loop: CASSLGTGVYEQYF. The CDR3 DNA, read in part, is TGTGCCAGCAGTCTCGGGACTGGGGTGTATGAACAGTAC.

The sample holds a few counts of this clone. These gene names are mouse names. The part of the CDR3 DNA that was read is TGTGCCAGCAGCTTAGGGAACCAGGCTCCGCTT. It translates to CASSLGNQAPL. In full, the CDR3 reads CASSLGNQAPLF. The V and J genes are TRBV3 and TRBJ1-5, with D unclear. The CDR3 end falls 1 residue outside the read, so it is completed with the germline J gene. CDR1 and CDR2 from the germline V gene are SNHLY and FYNGKV (reference sequence). This CDR3 has 12 residues. The V gene lost 1 base and the J gene lost 4 bases, with 2 bases spanning the gap. Full variable domain (missing parts from reference TRBV3 and TRBJ1-5): GPKVLQIPSHQIIDMGQMVTLNCDPVSNHLYFYWYKQILGQQMEFLVNFYNGKVMEKSKLFKDQFSVERPDGSYFTLKIQPTALEDSAVYFCASSLGNQAPLFGEGTRLSVL.

Note on this clone: Gene names follow the mouse nomenclature. The DNA ends 1 residue before the CDR3 does, and the rest of the CDR3 is filled in from the germline J gene. The chain joins TRBV3 to TRBJ2-4; TRBD2 matches 11 bases. V gave up 5 bases and J gave up 4 bases; unmatched junction bases: 2. The CDR3 totals 14 residues. In germline, CDR1 is SNHLY, CDR2 FYNGKV (reference sequence). Partial CDR3 DNA: TGTGCCAGCAGCCTGGGACTGGGGGAAAACACCTTGTAC. Translated, it gives CASSLGLGENTLY. The whole CDR3 protein is CASSLGLGENTLYF.

In the case of this clone: These gene names are mouse names. The read ends 1 residue before the CDR3 terminus; that terminus is restored from the germline J gene. This chain joins TRBV13-2 and TRBJ1-4, with TRBD1 matching over 10 bases. The J segment lost 5 bases and the V segment lost 0 bases, leaving 4 bases of the junction unmatched. CDR1 is NNHNN, CDR2 SYGAGS, per germline (reference sequence). The CDR3 is made up of 16 amino acids. This chain's CDR3 is CASGDEGQGRNERLFF. The CDR3 DNA, read in part, is TGTGCCAGCGGTGATGAGGGACAGGGGAGGAACGAAAGATTATTT.

This clone is a singleton in its sample. The gene names given are mouse names. Read data end 1 residue before the CDR3 end; the end is taken from the germline J gene. This chain links TRBV19 with TRBJ2-3; D is perhaps TRBD1 (5 bases). Germline-derived CDR1 and CDR2 are FNHDT and SITEND (reference sequence). This CDR3 spans 12 amino acids. Trimming removed 5 bases from V and 2 bases from J, with 6 bases in between. The CDR3 region is CASRDNAETLYF. Partial CDR3 DNA: TGTGCCAGCAGGGACAATGCAGAAACGCTGTAT.

This clone is medium-sized. Germline and genes: mouse. Sequencing ends 1 residue short of the CDR3 end; the germline J gene provides the rest. The chain links TRBV26 to TRBJ2-4; 7 nucleotides agree with TRBD1. Germline CDR1 and CDR2: KGHPV and FQNQEV (reference sequence). The CDR3 sequence is 15 residues long. V lost 4 bases and J lost 0; bases outside the gene matches: 4. The CDR3 protein is CASSRDSSSQNTLYF. Incomplete CDR3 DNA: TGTGCCAGCAGTCGGGACAGCTCTAGTCAAAACACCTTGTAC.

This clone was seen only once. Germline and genes: mouse. The CDR3 is cut off 1 residue early in the read; its end comes from the germline J gene. The gene calls are TRBV15 and TRBJ2-4; 7 bases are a match to TRBD2. CDR1 and CDR2 from the germline V gene are SGHND and FRSKSL. The CDR3 has 14 residues. V dropped 6 bases and J dropped 0; count of bases not matched to a gene: 3. Partial CDR3 DNA: TGTGCCAGCAGACTGGGGTCTAGTCAAAACACCTTGTAC. Protein sequence: CASRLGSSQNTLY. The whole CDR3 protein reads CASRLGSSQNTLYF.

As concerns this clone: The gene names given are mouse names. Read coverage stops 1 residue before the CDR3 terminus; the germline J gene supplies the remainder. The genes are TRBV2 and TRBJ2-4; the D gene is possibly TRBD1 (7 bases). V was clipped by 0 bases and J by 0 bases, with 13 bases between them. Germline CDR1 is LGHNA and CDR2 is YSYQKL. The CDR3 contains 17 residues. Here the CDR3 reads CASSQEGGAGSQNTLYF. CDR3 bases read: TGTGCCAGCAGCCAAGAAGGGGGCGCCGGTAGTCAAAACACCTTGTAC.

Points on this clone: Genes and germline come from the mouse. With the read ending 1 residue before the CDR3 end, the germline J gene is used to fill in that end. V gene TRBV15 combines with J gene TRBJ2-3, with 8 bases that match TRBD2. Germline values: CDR1 SGHND, CDR2 FRSKSL. The ends lost 3 bases at V and 0 bases at J; junction bases unmatched: 2. This CDR3 contains 15 residues. This chain's CDR3 is CASSFLGGSAETLYF. The part of the CDR3 DNA that was read is TGTGCCAGCAGTTTCCTGGGGGGTAGTGCAGAAACGCTGTAT.

Of note for this clone: Gene and germline names: mouse. Read sequence stops 1 residue before the CDR3 end, and the germline J gene provides the missing end. The V and J genes are TRBV26 and TRBJ2-4; 10 bases are shared with TRBD2. Germline V gives CDR1 KGHPV, CDR2 FQNQEV (reference sequence). Losses at the gene ends were 3 bases for V and 0 bases for J; bases not matched to a gene: 6. The CDR3 length is 17 residues. CDR3 protein: CASSLHWGGHSQNTLYF. CDR3 bases read: TGTGCCAGCAGTCTCCACTGGGGGGGGCATAGTCAAAACACCTTGTAC. Filled out from reference TRBV26 and TRBJ2-4, the complete variable domain reads NSKVIQTPRYLVKGQGQKAKMRCIPEKGHPVVFWYQQNKNNEFKFLINFQNQEVLQQIDMTEKRFSAECPSNSPCSLEIQSSEAGDSALYLCASSLHWGGHSQNTLYFGAGTRLSVL.

This clone was seen only a few times. The listed genes are named as in mouse. From the germline J gene comes the end of the CDR3, since the read stops 1 residue before it. V and J are TRBV3 and TRBJ1-3; D perhaps matches TRBD1 (5 bases). The V end was cut by 2 bases, the J end by 1 base, with 6 bases between. Germline lookup yields CDR1 SNHLY and CDR2 FYNGKV (reference sequence). The length of the CDR3 is 14 residues. CDR3 amino acids: CASSLRGSGNTLYF. Incomplete CDR3 DNA: TGTGCCAGCAGCTTAAGGGGCTCTGGAAATACGCTCTAT.

As concerns this clone: These gene names are mouse names. With the read ending 1 residue before the CDR3 end, the germline J gene is used to fill in that end. The chain is built from TRBV12-2 and TRBJ1-4; D might be TRBD1 (6 bases). The V gene's germline CDR1 is SGHLS and CDR2 HYDKME. The V end was cut by 0 bases, the J end by 2 bases, with 9 bases between. This CDR3 contains 15 residues. Partial CDR3 DNA: TGTGCCAGCTCTCTCGAGACAGGCTCCAACGAAAGATTATTT. The encoded protein is CASSLETGSNERLF. Given in full, the CDR3 is CASSLETGSNERLFF.

Concerning this clone itself: Gene and germline names: mouse. From the germline J gene comes the end of the CDR3, since the read stops 1 residue before it. V and J are TRBV31 and TRBJ2-2; 7 bases are shared with TRBD2. The germline V gene encodes CDR1 GKSSPN and CDR2 SITVG. The CDR3 is 14 amino acids. V dropped 1 base and J dropped 2; count of bases not matched to a gene: 1. CDR3 sequence: CAWSPGLNTGQLYF. The part of the CDR3 DNA that was read is TGTGCCTGGAGTCCGGGACTGAACACCGGGCAGCTCTAC.

By share of the sample, this clone is medium-sized. Mouse germline and gene names are used. The missing CDR3 end, 1 residue past where the read stops, is filled in from the germline J gene. This chain connects TRBV13-2 to TRBJ2-7, with a possible D match to TRBD2 (7 bases). The V gene's germline CDR1 is NNHNN and CDR2 SYGAGS (reference sequence). The ends were cut back, 5 bases at V and 3 bases at J, with 9 bases in the middle. The CDR3 contains 12 residues. CDR3 residues: CASGRGGYEQYF. The sequenced CDR3 bases are TGTGCCAGCGGGAGGGGGGGCTATGAACAGTAC.

In regard to this clone: Gene and germline names: mouse. The read ends 1 residue early relative to the CDR3; the germline J gene fills the gap. The J gene is TRBJ2-7, the V gene TRBV3, with 8 bases aligning to TRBD1. The germline CDR1 and CDR2 sequences are SNHLY and FYNGKV (reference sequence). This CDR3 is 14 amino acids long. J gave up 2 bases and V 5 bases, and 5 bases lay outside the gene matches. The part of the CDR3 DNA that was read is TGTGCCAGCAGCCCCGGACAGGGCCCCTATGAACAGTAC. It translates to CASSPGQGPYEQY. The complete CDR3 protein is CASSPGQGPYEQYF.

In the case of this clone: Each gene name is a mouse one. The sequenced fragment ends 1 residue before the CDR3 boundary, so the rest is inferred from the germline J gene. The chain employs TRBV3 and TRBJ1-3; maybe TRBD1 (5 bases). This CDR3 is 14 amino acids long. V was cut by 5 bases and J by 5 bases, with 13 bases left in between. Germline V gives CDR1 SNHLY, CDR2 FYNGKV (reference sequence). The part of the CDR3 DNA that was read is TGTGCCAGCAGCCCTCAGGGAGGTAGAAATACGCTCTAT. Translation: CASSPQGGRNTLY. The whole CDR3 region reads CASSPQGGRNTLYF.

A note on this clone: The gene names here belong to mouse. The CDR3 is cut off 1 residue early in the read; its end comes from the germline J gene. V gene TRBV12-2 combines with J gene TRBJ1-1; D is unclear. Germline V lookup: CDR1 SGHLS, CDR2 HYDKME. Trimming left V 4 bases short and J 0 bases short, with 11 bases between. This CDR3 contains 14 residues. The sequenced part of the CDR3 DNA is TGTGCCAGCTCCCTCCACAGTGCAAACACAGAAGTCTTC. This encodes CASSLHSANTEVF. The full CDR3 protein reads CASSLHSANTEVFF.

Points on this clone: Gene names denote mouse genes. CDR3 DNA (partial): TGTGCCAGCAGTCCGGGACAAAACTATGAACAGTAC. It translates to CASSPGQNYEQY. The full-length CDR3 reads as CASSPGQNYEQYF. The V gene is TRBV26, the J gene TRBJ2-7, with D maybe TRBD1 (6 bases). The read ends 1 residue early relative to the CDR3; the germline J gene fills the gap. The length of the CDR3 is 13 residues. Deletions cut 4 bases from V and 3 bases from J, with 10 bases between. Germline CDR1 is KGHPV and CDR2 is FQNQEV (reference sequence).

This clone came up a few times. Any gene name here is a mouse gene name. The CDR3 end lies 1 residue beyond the end of the read and is filled in from the germline J gene. The chain is built from TRBV23 and TRBJ2-4. There are 14 residues in the CDR3. Germline V gene lookup returns CDR1 KGHTA and CDR2 FQNQQP. The CDR3 spells CSSSQSGGQNTLYF. Partial CDR3 DNA: TGCTCCAGCAGTCAATCCGGGGGCCAAAACACCTTGTAC. Combining the CDR3 with reference TRBV23 and TRBJ2-4 gives the whole variable domain DAAVTQKPRYLIKMKGQEAEMKCIPEKGHTAVFWYQQKQSKELKFLIYFQNQQPLDQIDMVKERFSAVCPSSSLCSLGIRTCEAEDSALYLCSSSQSGGQNTLYFGAGTRLSVL.

About this clone itself: Gene names and germline match the mouse. The sequence runs out 1 residue before the end of the CDR3; the remainder is reconstructed from the germline J gene. The chain carries TRBV29 and TRBJ1-3, with D maybe TRBD1 (6 bases). The CDR3 totals 12 residues. V was cut by 8 bases and J by 3 bases, with 8 bases left in between. CDR1 MSHET and CDR2 SYDVDS come from the germline V gene. CDR3 loop: CASHRVGNTLYF. The CDR3 bases that were read are TGTGCTAGCCACAGGGTTGGAAATACGCTCTAT.

Turning to this clone: Mouse names are used for the genes. The read ends 1 residue shy of where the CDR3 ends; the end is completed using the germline J gene. This chain connects TRBV13-2 to TRBJ2-5; 7 nucleotides align to TRBD2. Trimming at V came to 6 bases and at J to 0 bases, leaving 1 base not matched to a gene. CDR1 and CDR2 (germline): NNHNN, SYGAGS (reference sequence). This CDR3 is 13 amino acids long. CDR3 sequence: CASAGGNQDTQYF. The CDR3 DNA, read in part, is TGTGCCAGCGCTGGGGGAAACCAAGACACCCAGTAC.

This clone was detected only a few times. Each gene name is a mouse one. Read data end 1 residue before the CDR3 end; the end is taken from the germline J gene. This rearrangement joins TRBV13-1 to TRBJ2-4, with TRBD1 matching 7 bases. This CDR3 has 13 amino acids. Trimming removed 6 bases from V and 1 base from J; junction bases left unmatched: 2. CDR1 and CDR2 from the germline V gene are NSHNY and SYGAGN. The chain's CDR3 is CASIQGCQNTLYF. The DNA read from the CDR3 is TGTGCCAGCATACAGGGGTGTCAAAACACCTTGTAC.

On this clone itself: Gene names are the mouse ones. The read ends 1 residue before the CDR3 terminus; that terminus is restored from the germline J gene. The rearrangement joins TRBV26 to TRBJ1-1; no reliable D call. The V end was cut by 2 bases, the J end by 1 base, with 5 bases between. Germline CDR1 and CDR2: KGHPV and FQNQEV (reference sequence). CDR3 size: 13 residues. CDR3 amino acids: CASSLPGNTEVFF. The covered CDR3 bases are TGTGCCAGCAGTCTGCCAGGGAACACAGAAGTCTTC.